The 32 T cell receptor beta chains below come from one sample, sequenced in a study of beta chain features in type 1 diabetes. What was sequenced were expressed TCRB transcripts, since all of the isolated RNA had been reverse transcribed. Assay used: immunoSEQ multiplex PCR; TCRdb lists only in-frame clones, some missing. This sample yields fewer than 550,000 clones, of which approximately 10% are seen a single time; 0.04% to 0.05% belongs to the top ten. The sample consisted of naive CD4+ T cells from blood. All receptors derive from a woman between 18 and 29 years old in good health.

The chain joins TRBV5-1 to TRBJ2-5, with TRBD1 matching over 9 bases. This CDR3 spans 15 amino acids. Germline assignment: CDR1 SGHRS and CDR2 YFSETQ. J lost 3 bases, V lost 6 bases, and 9 bases had no gene match. CDR3: CASTPGRTGEETQYF. The CDR3 region has the DNA TGCGCCAGCACCCCGGGTCGGACAGGGGAAGAGACCCAGTACTTC.

This clone was counted a few times. The chain links TRBV11-3 to TRBJ2-3; D remains unclear. The V gene's germline CDR1 is SGHNT and CDR2 YENEEA. The CDR3 has 16 residues. Between the trimmed V and J ends, which lost 2 bases and 0 bases, there was a span of 12 bases. This CDR3 reads CASSLQSETSTDTQYF. DNA for the CDR3: TGTGCCAGCAGCTTACAATCAGAAACCAGCACAGATACGCAGTATTTT.

V is TRBV5-1 and J is TRBJ1-6; D ambiguous. V lost 0 bases and J lost 12, with 10 bases in between. CDR3 length: 13 residues. The germline gives CDR1 SGHRS, CDR2 YFSETQ. CDR3 loop: CASSLGGSRPLHF. The CDR3 DNA follows: TGCGCCAGCAGCTTGGGAGGGTCTAGACCCCTCCACTTT.

This clone was detected a few times. CDR3 sequence reads: CAISEGFDPYNEQFF. DNA of the CDR3: TGTGCCATCAGTGAAGGTTTTGACCCCTACAATGAGCAGTTCTTC. This sequence joins TRBV10-3 and TRBJ2-1; D call uncertain. Trimming removed 3 bases at V and 2 bases at J, with 11 bases between. Germline V lookup: CDR1 ENHRY, CDR2 SYGVKD. The CDR3 runs to 15 residues.

This clone was detected only a few times. This sequence joins TRBV7-9 and TRBJ2-5; D perhaps matches TRBD1 (5 bases). With 0 bases removed from V and 0 bases from J, the gap between germline ends came to 5 bases. Germline CDR1 is SEHNR and CDR2 is FQNEAQ (reference sequence). The CDR3 totals 14 residues. The CDR3 nucleotides read TGTGCCAGCAGCTTAGCCAGGGACCAAGAGACCCAGTACTTC. This encodes CASSLARDQETQYF.

V usage is TRBV4-3 and J usage is TRBJ1-5; D is ambiguous. V was shortened by 0 bases and J by 5 bases, with 11 bases between the two germline ends. This CDR3 region has 15 residues. Per the germline V gene, CDR1 is LGHNA and CDR2 is YSLEER. The CDR3 here is CASSQDRRDDQPQHF. For the CDR3, the DNA is TGCGCCAGCAGCCAAGATCGGCGTGACGATCAGCCCCAGCATTTT.

This sequence joins TRBV2 and TRBJ2-5; the D gene is possibly TRBD1 (6 bases). Trimming took off 2 bases at V and 5 bases at J, with 15 bases between the two ends. The CDR3 runs 15 residues. Germline values: CDR1 SNHLY, CDR2 FYNNEI. CDR3 residues: CASSERSRGMETQYF. In DNA, the CDR3 is TGTGCCAGCAGTGAACGGTCGAGGGGGATGGAGACCCAGTACTTC.

This chain connects TRBV4-3 to TRBJ2-7, with D maybe TRBD2 (5 bases). V dropped 0 bases and J dropped 4 bases, with 7 bases sitting between them. Germline V gene data show CDR1 as LGHNA and CDR2 as YSLEER. The CDR3 spans 13 residues. Here the CDR3 DNA reads TGCGCCAGCAGCCAAGAACTAGGGTACGAGCAGTACTTC. Its protein is CASSQELGYEQYF.

This clone occurred a few times. The gene calls are TRBV7-2 and TRBJ2-5; D gene uncertain. The CDR3 consists of 13 residues. The V gene's germline CDR1 is SGHTA and CDR2 FQGNSA. V lost 2 bases and J lost 5, with 9 bases in between. This CDR3 reads CASSLMFQETQYF. DNA of the CDR3: TGTGCCAGCAGCTTAATGTTCCAGGAGACCCAGTACTTC.

The chain employs TRBV11-1 and TRBJ2-5; D is unresolved. Trimming left V 1 base short and J 3 bases short, with 9 bases between. Per germline, CDR1 SGHAT and CDR2 FQDESV (reference sequence). The CDR3 length is 14 residues. The chain's CDR3 is CASSLVARKETQYF. The CDR3 DNA reads TGTGCCAGCAGCTTAGTGGCCAGAAAAGAGACCCAGTACTTC.

The chain has TRBV4-3 and TRBJ2-1, with 7 nucleotides matching TRBD1. Losses at the gene ends were 0 bases for V and 2 bases for J; bases not matched to a gene: 4. CDR1 and CDR2 from the germline V gene are LGHNA and YSLEER. The CDR3 contains 16 residues. The CDR3 sequence: CASSQDRDSTYNEQFF. For the CDR3, the DNA is TGCGCCAGCAGCCAAGACCGGGACAGCACCTACAATGAGCAGTTCTTC.

This clone was detected a few times. This chain joins TRBV11-3 and TRBJ2-5; D gene unclear. V lost 3 bases and J 2 bases, leaving 7 bases between the germline ends. The germline gives CDR1 SGHNT, CDR2 YENEEA. This CDR3 has 13 residues. As DNA, the CDR3 is TGTGCCAGCAGCTTTGGGTATCAAGAGACCCAGTACTTC. Residues: CASSFGYQETQYF.

The chain's CDR3 is CASSVRSNTEAFF. DNA of the CDR3: TGTGCCAGCAGCGTACGTAGTAACACTGAAGCTTTCTTT. The rearrangement uses TRBV9 and TRBJ1-1; D remains ambiguous. Between the trimmed V and J ends, which lost 1 base and 2 bases, there was a span of 6 bases. The CDR3 sequence is 13 residues long. Germline V gene data show CDR1 as SGDLS and CDR2 as YYNGEE.

This clone was observed a few times. The chain links TRBV28 to TRBJ2-1; a weak D match, TRBD2 (5 bases). V dropped 6 bases and J dropped 6 bases, with 12 bases sitting between them. This CDR3 contains 13 residues. CDR1 and CDR2 from the germline V gene are MDHEN and SYDVKM. The CDR3 DNA reads as TGTGCCAGCAGGACGGGGTTCCCCAATGAGCAGTTCTTC. This codes for CASRTGFPNEQFF.

The V and J genes are TRBV6-6 and TRBJ2-5, with unresolved D. Trimming pared 2 bases from V and 2 bases from J, leaving 9 bases between. The germline gives CDR1 MNHNY, CDR2 SVGAGI (reference sequence). The length of the CDR3 is 14 residues. CDR3 sequence: CASSYQTAQETQYF. CDR3 in DNA: TGTGCCAGCAGTTACCAAACAGCGCAAGAGACCCAGTACTTC.

The chain couples TRBV19 to TRBJ2-3, with 9 bases lining up with TRBD2. The CDR3 is 16 amino acids. Germline assignment: CDR1 LNHDA and CDR2 SQIVND (reference sequence). Germline trimming cut 6 bases from V and 6 bases from J; bases unmatched to any gene: 13. The CDR3 region has the DNA TGTGCCAGTAGGAACCCCGCGGGGGGGGTTCCGGATACGCAGTATTTT. Amino acid sequence: CASRNPAGGVPDTQYF. The full variable domain, its missing parts supplied by reference TRBV19 and TRBJ2-3, is DGGITQSPKYLFRKEGQNVTLSCEQNLNHDAMYWYRQDPGQGLRLIYYSQIVNDFQKGDIAEGYSVSREKKESFPLTVTSAQKNPTAFYLCASRNPAGGVPDTQYFGPGTRLTVL.

This clone was counted between two and nine times. V and J are TRBV18 and TRBJ2-3; the match to TRBD2 covers 8 bases. The J segment lost 3 bases and the V segment lost 1 base, leaving 6 bases of the junction unmatched. The CDR3 has 16 amino acids. The germline CDR1 and CDR2 sequences are KGHSH and LQKENI. In nucleotides, the CDR3 is TGTGCCAGCTCACCACTCAGCGGGAGTGGGACAGATACGCAGTATTTT. Translation: CASSPLSGSGTDTQYF.

The J gene is TRBJ1-1, the V gene TRBV27, with no clear D. V lost 2 bases and J lost 6, with 10 bases in between. Germline V lookup: CDR1 MNHEY, CDR2 SMNVEV (reference sequence). The CDR3 has 13 residues. The CDR3, as DNA: TGTGCCAGCAGTTTAAACGCACTGGCTGAAGCTTTCTTT. Protein sequence: CASSLNALAEAFF.

The chain employs TRBV7-3 and TRBJ2-3; D gene uncertain. From germline, CDR1 is SGHTA and CDR2 FQGTGA. The CDR3 covers 14 residues. Trimming cost V 1 base and J 3 bases, with 8 bases left between them. For the CDR3, the DNA is TGTGCCAGCAGCTTAAACGCCAGGACAGATACGCAGTATTTT. This translates into CASSLNARTDTQYF. The full variable domain, in which reference TRBV7-3 and TRBJ2-3 provide the parts outside the CDR3, is GAGVSQTPSNKVTEKGKYVELRCDPISGHTALYWYRQSLGQGPEFLIYFQGTGAADDSGLPNDRFFAVRPEGSVSTLKIQRTERGDSAVYLCASSLNARTDTQYFGPGTRLTVL.

The rearrangement joins TRBV11-3 to TRBJ1-1; perhaps TRBD1 as D (5 bases). Trimming shortened V by 4 bases and J by 0 bases, and 9 bases separated the two germline ends. Germline V lookup: CDR1 SGHNT, CDR2 YENEEA. The CDR3 is 14 residues long. The CDR3 loop is CASSWRGMNTEAFF. For the CDR3, the DNA is TGTGCCAGCAGCTGGCGGGGGATGAACACTGAAGCTTTCTTT.

This clone was found a few times. The rearrangement uses TRBV29-1 and TRBJ2-2; 8 positions agree with TRBD1. The V segment lost 7 bases and the J segment 4 bases; nucleotides outside the gene matches: 8. This CDR3 has 14 amino acids. Germline values: CDR1 SQVTM, CDR2 ANQGSEA. The CDR3 nucleotides read TGCAGCGGTCCAGGGGGCGCGTTCACCGGGGAGCTGTTTTTT. Its protein is CSGPGGAFTGELFF.

This clone was seen a few times. V usage is TRBV27 and J usage is TRBJ2-1, with D maybe TRBD2 (6 bases). Germline V lookup: CDR1 MNHEY, CDR2 SMNVEV (reference sequence). The CDR3 is 13 residues long. Trimming stripped 9 bases from V and 4 bases from J, with 13 bases between. The CDR3 DNA sequence: TGTGCCAGTCGGCGGGGTACATACAATGAGCAGTTCTTC. Its translation: CASRRGTYNEQFF.

The chain joins TRBV27 to TRBJ2-1; 8 nucleotides align to TRBD2. J was trimmed by 3 bases and V by 0 bases; bases with no gene match: 4. The CDR3 is 16 residues long. Germline lookup yields CDR1 MNHEY and CDR2 SMNVEV (reference sequence). This CDR3 is CASSLSSTSGYNEQFF. The DNA of the CDR3 is TGTGCCAGCAGTTTATCGAGCACTAGCGGCTACAATGAGCAGTTCTTC.

The table lists this clone with a few counts. This chain connects TRBV7-2 to TRBJ2-5; 10 bases agree with TRBD2. The germline gives CDR1 SGHTA, CDR2 FQGNSA. Germline trimming cut 2 bases from V and 4 bases from J; bases unmatched to any gene: 7. There are 16 residues in the CDR3. The CDR3 spells CASSLKAGGPGETQYF. CDR3 nucleotides: TGTGCCAGCAGCTTAAAAGCGGGGGGGCCGGGAGAGACCCAGTACTTC. The full variable domain, with the rest looked up from reference TRBV7-2 and TRBJ2-5, is GAGVSQSPSNKVTEKGKDVELRCDPISGHTALYWYRQSLGQGLEFLIYFQGNSAPDKSGLPSDRFSAERTGGSVSTLTIQRTQQEDSAVYLCASSLKAGGPGETQYFGPGTRLLVL.

The chain is built from TRBV29-1 and TRBJ1-3; D gene uncertain. This CDR3 contains 16 residues. Trimming pared 5 bases from V and 7 bases from J, leaving 24 bases between. CDR1 is SQVTM, CDR2 ANQGSEA, per germline. The CDR3 protein is CSVYDLSGGKRNTIYF. For the CDR3, the DNA is TGCAGCGTTTACGACCTAAGCGGCGGGAAGAGGAACACCATATATTTT.

To note about this clone: This specimen includes other DNA sequences encoding the same CDR3. This chain links TRBV29-1 with TRBJ1-1, with 10 bases lining up with TRBD1. The CDR3 sequence is 13 residues long. The ends lost 5 bases at V and 1 base at J; junction bases unmatched: 1. Germline assignment: CDR1 SQVTM and CDR2 ANQGSEA. CDR3 in DNA: TGCAGCGTTCGGACAGGGGGGAACACTGAAGCTTTCTTT. Translated, it gives CSVRTGGNTEAFF.

This clone was counted between two and nine times. This sequence joins TRBV25-1 and TRBJ2-5, with 7 nucleotides matching TRBD1. The CDR3 runs to 14 residues. From germline, CDR1 is MGHDK and CDR2 SYGVNS. The V and J ends lost 8 bases and 3 bases, in that order; junction bases with no gene match: 9. CDR3: CASQSAGTEETQYF. CDR3 nucleotides: TGTGCCAGCCAAAGCGCCGGGACAGAAGAGACCCAGTACTTC.

This rearrangement joins TRBV19 to TRBJ2-3; 7 bases match TRBD1. Germline V lookup: CDR1 LNHDA, CDR2 SQIVND (reference sequence). This CDR3 has 14 residues. V dropped 5 bases and J dropped 6; count of bases not matched to a gene: 8. CDR3 coding DNA: TGTGCCAGTAGTGCACAGGGGAGCTGGGATACGCAGTATTTT. Translating it yields CASSAQGSWDTQYF.

J is TRBJ1-4 and V is TRBV7-9; 7 bases agree with TRBD1. V lost 4 bases, J lost 7 bases, and 15 bases stayed unmatched. The length of the CDR3 is 17 residues. Germline values: CDR1 SEHNR, CDR2 FQNEAQ (reference sequence). The CDR3 nucleotides read TGTGCCAGCAGCTCTCCCTGGACAGGCGTCGGGGTTGAAAAACTGTTTTTT. Protein: CASSSPWTGVGVEKLFF. The full variable domain, with the rest looked up from reference TRBV7-9 and TRBJ1-4, is DTGVSQNPRHKITKRGQNVTFRCDPISEHNRLYWYRQTLGQGPEFLTYFQNEAQLEKSRLLSDRFSAERPKGSFSTLEIQRTEQGDSAMYLCASSSPWTGVGVEKLFFGSGTQLSVL.

This chain uses TRBV4-2 with TRBJ1-1; 7 bases are shared with TRBD1. V lost 7 bases, J lost 1 base, and 9 bases stayed unmatched. Germline V lookup: CDR1 LGHNA, CDR2 YNFKEQ. The CDR3 length is 15 residues. DNA for the CDR3: TGTGCCAGCACCTCTTTGGGGGACAGGAACACTGAAGCTTTCTTT. Its translation: CASTSLGDRNTEAFF.

This clone was seen repeatedly, ten times or more. The rearrangement joins TRBV30 to TRBJ2-1; no clear D gene. Germline lookup yields CDR1 GTSNPN and CDR2 SVGIG (reference sequence). CDR3 length: 12 amino acids. Trimming took 0 bases from V and 9 from J, leaving 9 bases between them. CDR3 sequence (DNA): TGTGCCTGGAGTGTATTAGCAGCTGAGCAGTTCTTC. Its translation: CAWSVLAAEQFF.

This chain uses TRBV2 with TRBJ1-6; 9 nucleotides agree with TRBD1. CDR1 and CDR2 from the germline V gene are SNHLY and FYNNEI. The CDR3 is 15 residues long. The V and J ends lost 5 bases and 7 bases, in that order; junction bases with no gene match: 6. In DNA form, the CDR3 reads TGTGCCAGCAGTCGATCCGGGACAGGGAATTCACCCCTCCACTTT. As protein: CASSRSGTGNSPLHF.